Presented here are 27 T cell receptor beta chains from one specimen sequenced in a study of spatial heterogeneity in lung cancer. TCRdb redid the calling of the 5' RACE reads with MiXCR, one entry per CDR3 protein. The sample holds several thousand distinct CDR3 sequences, 15% to 18% seen once. Sample time point: sample taken at primary tumor resection. Sample: normal lung tissue next to the tumor, taken at surgery. These receptors all come from a male donor with early-stage non-small cell lung cancer.

This clonotype is medium-sized within its sample. This chain links TRBV5-4 with TRBJ2-5; 7 positions match TRBD2. Per germline, CDR1 SGHNT and CDR2 YYREEE (reference sequence). V was clipped by 6 bases and J by 3 bases; unmatched bases: 11. CDR3 length: 15 amino acids. The CDR3 protein is CASTAGDGGEETQYF. The CDR3 region has the DNA TGTGCCAGCACTGCGGGAGATGGTGGAGAAGAGACCCAGTACTTC.

This clonotype was counted only a few times. The J gene is TRBJ1-5, the V gene TRBV20-1; D possibly corresponds to TRBD1 (5 bases). V lost 0 bases and J lost 0, with 12 bases in between. The CDR3 has 16 amino acids. Germline CDR1 DFQATT, CDR2 SNEGSKA (reference sequence). The CDR3 here is CSAREGRGNSNQPQHF. Here the CDR3 DNA reads TGCAGTGCTAGAGAGGGGCGGGGTAATAGCAATCAGCCCCAGCATTTT.

This clonotype turned up a few times. The chain recombines TRBV27 with TRBJ2-7; the match to TRBD2 covers 10 bases. The CDR3 has 15 residues. In germline, CDR1 is MNHEY, CDR2 SMNVEV (reference sequence). Trimming removed 3 bases from V and 7 bases from J; junction bases left unmatched: 9. In nucleotides, the CDR3 is TGTGCCAGCAGTTTTTGGCTAGCGGGAGTCGGGGAGCAGTACTTC. Encoded protein: CASSFWLAGVGEQYF.

This clonotype was counted a few times. V usage is TRBV4-3 and J usage is TRBJ1-2, with a possible D match to TRBD1 (5 bases). This CDR3 is built from 12 residues. Deletions cut 2 bases from V and 6 bases from J, with 7 bases between. CDR1 LGHNA and CDR2 YSLEER come from the germline V gene. Written as DNA, the CDR3 is TGCGCCAGCAGCCAATGGGGGAATGGCTACACCTTC. This encodes CASSQWGNGYTF.

This clonotype was seen at least ten times. The chain employs TRBV2 and TRBJ2-3; D is undetermined. Looked up from germline, CDR1 is SNHLY and CDR2 is FYNNEI. The ends were cut back, 5 bases at V and 2 bases at J, with 5 bases in the middle. CDR3 length: 12 amino acids. The CDR3 DNA reads as TGTGCCAGCAGTCTTTACACAGATACGCAGTATTTT. Its translation is CASSLYTDTQYF.

This clonotype is medium-sized within its sample. The V and J genes are TRBV7-9 and TRBJ2-2; 7 nucleotides align to TRBD2. The CDR3 totals 16 residues. V lost 7 bases, J lost 3 bases, and 11 bases stayed unmatched. CDR1 SEHNR and CDR2 FQNEAQ come from the germline V gene (reference sequence). CDR3 DNA sequence: TGTGCCAGCACTTTCGGGCGGGAGCCCGACACCGGGGAGCTGTTTTTT. It is translated as CASTFGREPDTGELFF.

This clonotype was seen only once. CDR3 sequence reads: CASSPTGFDEQYF. In DNA, the CDR3 is TGTGCCAGCAGCCCAACAGGGTTTGACGAGCAGTACTTC. This chain uses TRBV9 with TRBJ2-7; TRBD1 might be the D (6 bases). The CDR3 spans 13 residues. Germline assignment: CDR1 SGDLS and CDR2 YYNGEE. The V end lost 4 bases, the J end lost 5 bases, and 13 bases lay between the germline ends.

V usage is TRBV5-1 and J usage is TRBJ2-7; 8 nucleotides agree with TRBD1. Germline-derived CDR1 and CDR2 are SGHRS and YFSETQ. The CDR3 is 15 residues long. Trimming removed 4 bases from V and 5 bases from J; junction bases left unmatched: 11. The CDR3 region is CASSRWGQEGDEQYF. The CDR3 bases are TGCGCCAGCAGCAGATGGGGACAGGAGGGTGACGAGCAGTACTTC.

In this sample, this clonotype is medium-sized. The gene calls are TRBV28 and TRBJ2-5, with D unresolved. V was cut by 2 bases and J by 3 bases, with 1 base left in between. The CDR3 extends over 11 amino acids. Germline CDR1 and CDR2: MDHEN and SYDVKM. Here the CDR3 DNA reads TGTGCCAGCAGTTTAGAAGAGACCCAGTACTTC. This codes for CASSLEETQYF.

In this sample, this clonotype turned up a few times. CDR3 protein: CASRNGARTYEQYF. The CDR3 nucleotides are TGTGCCAGCAGGAACGGGGCTCGGACCTACGAGCAGTACTTC. V is TRBV7-2 and J is TRBJ2-7; possibly TRBD1 or TRBD2 for D (5 bases each). The V gene lost 6 bases and the J gene lost 2 bases, with 14 bases spanning the gap. This CDR3 comprises 14 residues. The germline V gene has CDR1 SGHTA and CDR2 FQGNSA.

This clonotype was counted only a few times. The rearrangement links TRBV29-1 to TRBJ1-1; weak D call: TRBD1 (6 bases). In germline, CDR1 is SQVTM, CDR2 ANQGSEA. There are 10 residues in the CDR3. The germline V and J ends were trimmed by 6 bases and 7 bases, with 9 bases remaining between them. The CDR3 is CSVETGEAFF. The CDR3 DNA reads as TGCAGCGTAGAGACAGGTGAAGCTTTCTTT.

This clonotype is medium-sized in the sample. The chain combines TRBV5-1 with TRBJ2-2; TRBD1 aligns across 9 bases. V lost 4 bases, J lost 5 bases, and 6 bases stayed unmatched. This CDR3 contains 15 residues. CDR1 is SGHRS and CDR2 is YFSETQ in the germline V gene. This CDR3 is CASSLRTGETGELFF. CDR3 sequence (DNA): TGCGCCAGCAGCCTTCGGACAGGGGAGACCGGGGAGCTGTTTTTT.

A note on this clonotype: A read error may produce the germline difference seen at one junction end. The chain is built from TRBV7-2 and TRBJ2-3, with TRBD1 matching 7 bases. Germline values: CDR1 SGHTA, CDR2 FQGNSA. The CDR3 totals 15 residues. The CDR3 nucleotides read TGTGCCAGCAGCTTATCCCGGGACAGCAGAGATACGCAGTATTTT. It translates to CASSLSRDSRDTQYF.

This clonotype has only one observation. The rearrangement joins TRBV12-3 or TRBV12-4 to TRBJ1-3; D is undetermined. The V and J ends lost 3 bases and 2 bases respectively, with 5 bases between them. The CDR3 contains 13 residues. The chain's CDR3 is CASSLRAGNTIYF. The CDR3 coding sequence is TGTGCCAGCAGTTTGAGGGCTGGAAACACCATATATTTT.

The chain couples TRBV5-1 to TRBJ2-7; 10 nucleotides align to TRBD2. From germline, CDR1 is SGHRS and CDR2 YFSETQ. V shed 2 bases and J 3 bases; nucleotides not matched to a gene: 5. The CDR3 consists of 15 residues. CDR3 nucleotide sequence: TGCGCCAGCAGCTTACTAGCGGGATATCACTACGAGCAGTACTTC. As protein: CASSLLAGYHYEQYF. The full variable domain, with the rest looked up from reference TRBV5-1 and TRBJ2-7, is KAGVTQTPRYLIKTRGQQVTLSCSPISGHRSVSWYQQTPGQGLQFLFEYFSETQRNKGNFPGRFSGRQFSNSRSEMNVSTLELGDSALYLCASSLLAGYHYEQYFGPGTRLTVT.

The chain uses TRBV20-1 and TRBJ2-4; 7 bases fit TRBD2. CDR3 length: 16 amino acids. Trimming at V came to 0 bases and at J to 0 bases, leaving 5 bases not matched to a gene. Germline values: CDR1 DFQATT, CDR2 SNEGSKA (reference sequence). The CDR3: CSAREREGLAKNIQYF. As DNA, the CDR3 is TGCAGTGCTAGAGAGAGGGAGGGATTAGCCAAAAACATTCAGTACTTC.

This clonotype has a handful of counts. The chain has TRBV6-1 and TRBJ2-2; 7 bases line up with TRBD2. The V segment lost 7 bases and the J segment 8 bases; nucleotides outside the gene matches: 13. This CDR3 is 15 amino acids long. CDR1 is MNHNS and CDR2 is SASEGT in the germline V gene. The CDR3 DNA reads as TGTGCCAGCATCCCGGGACTACCCGCTACGGGGGAGCTGTTTTTT. This sequence encodes CASIPGLPATGELFF.

This clonotype was observed many times. The gene calls are TRBV2 and TRBJ1-3, with 7 bases aligning to TRBD1. CDR1 is SNHLY and CDR2 is FYNNEI in the germline V gene. The V and J ends lost 5 bases and 3 bases, in that order; junction bases with no gene match: 4. This CDR3 has 14 amino acids. CDR3 DNA: TGTGCCAGCAGTCCAGGGGGAAGTGGAAACACCATATATTTT. Translating it yields CASSPGGSGNTIYF.

This clonotype was detected ten times or more. The chain joins TRBV12-3 or TRBV12-4 to TRBJ1-5, with TRBD1 matching over 9 bases. CDR3 length: 15 amino acids. V shed 5 bases and J 3 bases; nucleotides not matched to a gene: 5. The CDR3 bases are TGTGCCAGCAGTAAGGGACAGGGCCCCAATCAGCCCCAGCATTTT. Amino acid sequence: CASSKGQGPNQPQHF.

This clonotype rates as medium-sized. Here the CDR3 reads CASSPGPNYEQYF. The CDR3 nucleotides read TGTGCCAGCAGCCCAGGCCCCAACTACGAGCAGTACTTC. The chain uses TRBV7-6 and TRBJ2-7; no definite D call. The CDR3 spans 13 residues. From germline, CDR1 is SGHVS and CDR2 FNYEAQ. The ends were cut back, 5 bases at V and 3 bases at J, with 11 bases in the middle.

This clonotype is medium-sized (0.01 to 0.1%) in the sample. The chain links TRBV23-1 to TRBJ2-6; D is ambiguous. TRBV23-1 belongs to the ORF category, with a function that is uncertain. With 0 bases removed from V and 0 bases from J, the gap between germline ends came to 18 bases. The CDR3 consists of 20 residues. The CDR3: CASSQSGGEILTSGANVLTF. The CDR3 DNA follows: TGCGCCAGCAGTCAATCCGGCGGAGAGATTCTAACCTCTGGGGCCAACGTCCTGACTTTC.

This clonotype is judged medium-sized. This chain joins TRBV24-1 and TRBJ2-3; a weak D match, TRBD1 (5 bases). This CDR3 is built from 13 residues. Germline lookup yields CDR1 KGHDR and CDR2 SFDVKD. The germline V and J ends were trimmed by 4 bases and 1 base, with 5 bases remaining between them. CDR3 DNA: TGTGCCACCAGTGAAGGGGGCACAGATACGCAGTATTTT. This codes for CATSEGGTDTQYF.

This clonotype was observed a handful of times. The chain carries TRBV20-1 and TRBJ2-3, with D maybe TRBD2 (5 bases). This CDR3 spans 16 amino acids. Trimming took 0 bases from V and 3 from J, leaving 16 bases between them. Germline CDR1 reads DFQATT; CDR2 reads SNEGSKA (reference sequence). The CDR3 DNA reads TGCAGTGCTAGAGATGATGTCCGGGGAAGAACAGATACGCAGTATTTT. It yields the protein CSARDDVRGRTDTQYF.

This clonotype showed up just a few times. V and J are TRBV6-2 or TRBV6-3 and TRBJ2-1; D is unclear. CDR3 length: 12 amino acids. Germline V CDR1 and CDR2: MNHEY, SVGEGT. Trimming took off 2 bases at V and 6 bases at J, with 5 bases between the two ends. The CDR3, as DNA: TGTGCCAGCAGTTACGTAGCCAATGAGCAGTTCTTC. Translated, it gives CASSYVANEQFF.

The chain employs TRBV9 and TRBJ2-3; no reliable D call. This CDR3 is built from 12 residues. Germline values: CDR1 SGDLS, CDR2 YYNGEE. Trimming shortened V by 3 bases and J by 4 bases, and 6 bases separated the two germline ends. The CDR3 DNA sequence: TGTGCCAGCAGCGGTTCGGCAGATACGCAGTATTTT. Protein sequence: CASSGSADTQYF.

The chain links TRBV2 to TRBJ1-2; unclear D gene. Germline CDR1 reads SNHLY; CDR2 reads FYNNEI. The length of the CDR3 is 12 residues. Trimming stripped 9 bases from V and 4 bases from J, with 12 bases between. The CDR3 here is CASSSESYGYTF. The CDR3 DNA sequence: TGTGCCAGTTCCTCGGAGTCCTATGGCTACACCTTC.

In this sample, this clonotype turned up a few times. The chain recombines TRBV12-3 or TRBV12-4 with TRBJ2-1; D is uncertain. CDR3 size: 10 residues. V was trimmed by 3 bases and J by 6 bases, leaving 0 bases between them. CDR3 nucleotides: TGTGCCAGCAGTTTCAATGAGCAGTTCTTC. Protein product: CASSFNEQFF.